This T cell receptor (beta chain) was found in a study of shared clonotypes between healthy human individuals. Whole-study context: The cohort comprised two women and a few men. Their ages spanned 18 to 49 years. Three CD4 naive, three CD4 memory, two CD8 naive and one CD8 memory plate were used per donor.

The method was immunoSEQ multiplex PCR; TCRdb's version includes in-frame clones alone and lacks a portion of them. The sample yields about 2.4 million clones, approximately 93% seen once. Into CD45RA+ naive and CD45RA-negative memory subsets, the CD4+ cells were split. CDR1 is SEHNR, CDR2 FQNEAQ, per germline (reference sequence). Trimming cost V 5 bases and J 7 bases, with 20 bases left between them. The CDR3 totals 16 residues. J is TRBJ1-4 and V is TRBV7-9; tentative D call: TRBD1 (5 bases). The clonotype comes from a man aged 18 to 30 in good health. Some clones in this sample may be carry-over from other donors' samples. The sample consisted of naive CD4+ T cells from PBMCs. Noted subset: CD45RA+ positively selected. CDR3 amino acids: CASSGGSRQGGEKLFF. The DNA of the CDR3 is TGTGCCAGCAGCGGTGGAAGCCGTCAGGGCGGTGAAAAACTGTTTTTT.